These 27 T cell receptor beta chains came from one sample sequenced in a study of blood T cell repertoires in COVID-19. Measured with immunoSEQ multiplex PCR; TCRdb has only the in-frame clones, and not every one. The data contain 150,000 to 160,000 clones, approximately 85% of them singletons. Sequenced: peripheral blood. The receptors stem from a man aged 60 to 75 with COVID-19, enrolled during active disease.

The gene calls are TRBV5-1 and TRBJ1-4, with D unresolved. Trimming took off 4 bases at V and 4 bases at J, with 8 bases between the two ends. CDR3 length equals 13 residues. Germline loops: CDR1 SGHRS, CDR2 YFSETQ. DNA for the CDR3: TGCGCCAGCAGCCGATACAATAATGAAAAACTGTTTTTT. The encoded protein is CASSRYNNEKLFF.

This chain uses TRBV18 with TRBJ2-3, with a tentative D call TRBD1 (6 bases). The V and J ends lost 5 bases and 3 bases respectively, with 18 bases between them. There are 16 residues in the CDR3. CDR1 is KGHSH and CDR2 is LQKENI in the germline V gene. CDR3 DNA sequence: TGTGCCAGCTCATACCGGGACACCGGACGGACAGATACGCAGTATTTT. It encodes CASSYRDTGRTDTQYF.

The genes are TRBV6-2 or TRBV6-3 and TRBJ2-5; possibly TRBD1 for D (6 bases). The CDR3 contains 14 residues. V lost 4 bases, J lost 5 bases, and 14 bases lay in between. The germline V gene encodes CDR1 MNHEY and CDR2 SVGEGT. The CDR3 nucleotides read TGTGCCAGCAGTTCCCTGGTTACAGGGGAGACCCAGTACTTC. Translation: CASSSLVTGETQYF.

The gene calls are TRBV29-1 and TRBJ1-2, with D possibly matching TRBD1 (5 bases). CDR3 size: 11 residues. The V and J ends lost 6 bases and 5 bases respectively, with 10 bases between them. CDR1 is SQVTM and CDR2 is ANQGSEA in the germline V gene. This chain's CDR3 is CSVQGNYGYTF. The CDR3 DNA follows: TGCAGCGTCCAGGGTAATTATGGCTACACCTTC.

The CDR3 sequence: CASSSHRMINEKLFF. The CDR3 DNA reads as TGTGCCAGCAGCTCCCACAGGATGATTAATGAAAAACTGTTTTTT. The chain uses TRBV7-2 and TRBJ1-4, with D tentatively TRBD1 (5 bases). This CDR3 has 15 amino acids. V was shortened by 4 bases and J by 4 bases, with 13 bases between the two germline ends. CDR1 SGHTA and CDR2 FQGNSA come from the germline V gene.

The rearrangement uses TRBV7-2 and TRBJ2-5; tentatively, D is TRBD1 (6 bases). In germline, CDR1 is SGHTA, CDR2 FQGNSA. The V and J ends lost 1 base and 5 bases respectively, with 14 bases between them. The CDR3 has 15 amino acids. The chain's CDR3 is CASSLEVRGWETQYF. In nucleotides, the CDR3 is TGTGCCAGCAGCTTAGAGGTCAGGGGATGGGAGACCCAGTACTTC.

V gene TRBV18 combines with J gene TRBJ1-4; no clear D. The germline gives CDR1 KGHSH, CDR2 LQKENI. The germline V and J ends were trimmed by 2 bases and 0 bases, with 7 bases remaining between them. There are 15 residues in the CDR3. The CDR3 nucleotides read TGTGCCAGCTCACCAGTCCGGGCAACTAATGAAAAACTGTTTTTT. This gives the protein CASSPVRATNEKLFF.

This rearrangement joins TRBV18 to TRBJ2-6; 12 bases are a match to TRBD2. V was pared by 6 bases and J by 3 bases, with 12 bases of the junction left unmatched. Germline values: CDR1 KGHSH, CDR2 LQKENI. The CDR3 totals 19 residues. The CDR3 loop is CASSKARLAGGNGANVLTF. Here the CDR3 DNA reads TGTGCCAGCTCTAAAGCGCGTCTAGCGGGAGGGAATGGGGCCAACGTCCTGACTTTC.

The rearrangement joins TRBV5-1 to TRBJ2-1; D might be TRBD1 (5 bases). The germline V gene encodes CDR1 SGHRS and CDR2 YFSETQ. CDR3 length: 12 residues. Trimming removed 2 bases from V and 9 bases from J, with 9 bases in between. This CDR3 is CASSLWQGEQFF. DNA of the CDR3: TGCGCCAGCAGCTTATGGCAGGGTGAGCAGTTCTTC.

This clone appeared a few times. This chain links TRBV7-8 with TRBJ1-1; D possibly corresponds to TRBD1 (5 bases). The ends were cut back, 1 base at V and 2 bases at J, with 17 bases in the middle. The germline gives CDR1 SGHVS, CDR2 FQNEAQ. The CDR3 extends over 17 amino acids. CDR3 sequence reads: CASSLGYYGGRNTEAFF. In DNA form, the CDR3 reads TGTGCCAGCAGCTTAGGCTACTATGGGGGGAGAAACACTGAAGCTTTCTTT.

This chain joins TRBV6-5 and TRBJ2-3; 8 nucleotides align to TRBD1. The junction had 3 bases not matched to a gene; V was cut back by 5 bases and J by 5 bases. CDR1 is MNHEY, CDR2 SVGAGI, per germline. The CDR3 spans 13 residues. CDR3 nucleotide sequence: TGTGCCAGCAGTACAGGGGGAAGAGATACGCAGTATTTT. Translation gives CASSTGGRDTQYF.

The chain is built from TRBV12-3 or TRBV12-4 and TRBJ2-7, with TRBD1 matching over 9 bases. There are 13 residues in the CDR3. Trimming at V came to 3 bases and at J to 6 bases, leaving 3 bases not matched to a gene. The CDR3 nucleotides read TGTGCCAGCAGTTTGGGACAGGGCGTCGAGCAGTACTTC. Protein sequence: CASSLGQGVEQYF.

This chain uses TRBV6-5 with TRBJ2-3; weak D call: TRBD2 (5 bases). CDR3 size: 14 residues. The germline CDR1 and CDR2 sequences are MNHEY and SVGAGI. Trimming removed 5 bases from V and 3 bases from J, with 12 bases in between. CDR3 in amino acids: CASSPGWETDTQYF. The CDR3 region has the DNA TGTGCCAGCAGTCCCGGGTGGGAGACAGATACGCAGTATTTT.

The chain is built from TRBV4-1 and TRBJ1-6, with unresolved D. Germline CDR1 and CDR2: MGHRA and YSYEKL. Trimming stripped 0 bases from V and 0 bases from J, with 12 bases between. The CDR3 covers 18 residues. The CDR3 DNA sequence: TGCGCCAGCAGCCAAGAGGTTTCAGGAAGCTCCTATAATTCACCCCTCCACTTT. This translates into CASSQEVSGSSYNSPLHF.

This chain joins TRBV9 and TRBJ2-3; D is perhaps TRBD2 (5 bases). V lost 0 bases and J 2 bases, leaving 16 bases between the germline ends. The CDR3 extends over 17 amino acids. Per germline, CDR1 SGDLS and CDR2 YYNGEE. The CDR3 loop reads CASSVGLSGGLTDTQYF. As DNA, the CDR3 is TGTGCCAGCAGCGTAGGACTGAGCGGAGGACTCACAGATACGCAGTATTTT.

The chain has TRBV5-1 and TRBJ2-5; 8 bases map to TRBD2. With V trimmed by 2 bases and J by 1 base, 7 bases remained unmatched. The CDR3 consists of 16 residues. Germline V gives CDR1 SGHRS, CDR2 YFSETQ. The CDR3 nucleotides are TGCGCCAGCAGCTTCGTCCTAGCGGGTACCCAAGAGACCCAGTACTTC. Protein product: CASSFVLAGTQETQYF.

The V call is TRBV11-2, the J call TRBJ2-1; TRBD2 agrees at 14 bases. This CDR3 contains 13 residues. Germline CDR1 SGHAT, CDR2 FQNNGV. Trimming removed 6 bases from V and 12 bases from J; junction bases left unmatched: 4. In nucleotides, the CDR3 is TGTGCCAGCAGGAGACTAGCGGGAGGGTCGCAGTTCTTC. It translates to CASRRLAGGSQFF.

This chain uses TRBV4-2 with TRBJ1-6; 9 nucleotides align to TRBD1. The length of the CDR3 is 21 residues. Germline CDR1 LGHNA, CDR2 YNFKEQ. V gave up 4 bases and J gave up 4 bases; unmatched junction bases: 20. The CDR3 bases are TGTGCCAGCAGCCGGCTTCGAACGGGACAGGGAGAGGGACCATATAATTCACCCCTCCACTTT. As protein: CASSRLRTGQGEGPYNSPLHF.

The chain joins TRBV19 to TRBJ1-1, with 7 bases identical to TRBD1. The trim removed 4 bases at V and 4 bases at J, leaving 12 bases unmatched. The CDR3 length is 16 residues. Germline V gene data show CDR1 as LNHDA and CDR2 as SQIVND (reference sequence). CDR3 in amino acids: CASSSVYNRGATEAFF. The DNA for the CDR3 is TGTGCCAGTAGTAGCGTATATAACAGGGGAGCCACTGAAGCTTTCTTT.

DNA of the CDR3: TGTGCCAGCAGTTTAGATTTGAGGGGGATGGGTGGCTACACCTTC. Translation gives CASSLDLRGMGGYTF. This sequence joins TRBV28 and TRBJ1-2; D might be TRBD1 (6 bases). The germline V and J ends were trimmed by 2 bases and 7 bases, with 17 bases remaining between them. This CDR3 has 15 amino acids. Per germline, CDR1 MDHEN and CDR2 SYDVKM.

The V gene is TRBV27, the J gene TRBJ1-1, with 10 bases fitting TRBD1. Losses at the gene ends were 5 bases for V and 3 bases for J; bases not matched to a gene: 6. The CDR3 is made up of 15 amino acids. From germline, CDR1 is MNHEY and CDR2 SMNVEV (reference sequence). As DNA, the CDR3 is TGTGCCAGCAGTAATCTCGGACAGGGGGACACTGAAGCTTTCTTT. Its protein is CASSNLGQGDTEAFF.

The CDR3 spells CASSLVGVAGVTQYF. The CDR3 DNA follows: TGTGCCAGCAGCTTAGTCGGAGTGGCGGGAGTAACGCAGTATTTT. The chain uses TRBV7-9 and TRBJ2-3, with TRBD2 matching 7 bases. Trimming at V came to 1 base and at J to 9 bases, leaving 10 bases not matched to a gene. The germline V gene has CDR1 SEHNR and CDR2 FQNEAQ (reference sequence). The CDR3 is 15 residues long.

CDR3 in DNA: TGTGCCAGCAGGCCGTCGACAGGGGGCACTGAAGCTTTCTTT. Its protein is CASRPSTGGTEAFF. The chain employs TRBV6-5 and TRBJ1-1; 9 bases line up with TRBD1. In germline, CDR1 is MNHEY, CDR2 SVGAGI. This CDR3 is 14 amino acids long. Trimming removed 6 bases from V and 4 bases from J; junction bases left unmatched: 6.

The chain has TRBV19 and TRBJ2-7, with 8 bases lining up with TRBD1. V was pared by 5 bases and J by 2 bases, with 8 bases of the junction left unmatched. The germline V gene encodes CDR1 LNHDA and CDR2 SQIVND (reference sequence). This CDR3 contains 15 residues. The CDR3 nucleotides are TGTGCCAGTAGTGAATTACAGGGGGTAGCCTACGAGCAGTACTTC. It is translated as CASSELQGVAYEQYF.

On this clone itself: In the same sample, other DNA sequences code for this CDR3. This sequence joins TRBV14 and TRBJ1-5; D ambiguous. Trimming shortened V by 0 bases and J by 6 bases, and 6 bases separated the two germline ends. CDR1 is SGHDN and CDR2 is FVKESK in the germline V gene. CDR3 size: 13 residues. CDR3 residues: CASSQDEVQPQHF. CDR3 nucleotide sequence: TGTGCCAGCAGCCAAGATGAGGTTCAGCCCCAGCATTTT.

The V call is TRBV2, the J call TRBJ2-1; 7 bases map to TRBD2. This CDR3 contains 16 residues. The ends lost 1 base at V and 0 bases at J; junction bases unmatched: 3. Looked up from germline, CDR1 is SNHLY and CDR2 is FYNNEI. The CDR3 region is CASSEGLAVSYNEQFF. The CDR3 DNA is TGTGCCAGCAGTGAAGGACTAGCCGTCTCCTACAATGAGCAGTTCTTC.

The chain joins TRBV5-8 to TRBJ2-2, with 8 positions matching TRBD1. The CDR3 loop spans 15 amino acids. Unmatched junction bases numbered 10, after V lost 4 bases and J lost 8 bases. Germline V gives CDR1 SGHTS, CDR2 YDEGEE. CDR3 residues: CASSQMTGVPGELFF. Here the CDR3 DNA reads TGTGCCAGCAGCCAAATGACAGGGGTACCGGGGGAGCTGTTTTTT.